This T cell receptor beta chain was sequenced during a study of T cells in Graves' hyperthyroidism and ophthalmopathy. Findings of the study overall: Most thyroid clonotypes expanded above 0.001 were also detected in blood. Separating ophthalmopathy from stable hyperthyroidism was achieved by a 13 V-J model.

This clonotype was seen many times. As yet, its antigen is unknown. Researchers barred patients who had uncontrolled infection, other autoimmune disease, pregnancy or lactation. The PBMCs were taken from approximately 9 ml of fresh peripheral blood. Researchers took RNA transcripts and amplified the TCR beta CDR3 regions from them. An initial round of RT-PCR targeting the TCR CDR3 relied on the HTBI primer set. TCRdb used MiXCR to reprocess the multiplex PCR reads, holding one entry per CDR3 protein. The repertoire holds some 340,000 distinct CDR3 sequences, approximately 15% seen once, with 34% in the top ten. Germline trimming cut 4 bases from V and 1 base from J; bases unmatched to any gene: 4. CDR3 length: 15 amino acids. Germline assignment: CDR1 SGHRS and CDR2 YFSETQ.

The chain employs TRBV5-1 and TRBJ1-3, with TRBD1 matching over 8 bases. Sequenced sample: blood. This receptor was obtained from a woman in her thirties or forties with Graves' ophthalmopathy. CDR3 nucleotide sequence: TGCGCCAGCAGCGCACAGGGGGTTTCTGGAAACACCATATATTTT. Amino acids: CASSAQGVSGNTIYF.